The next 27 T cell receptor beta chains were all read from a single sample in a study of cytomegalovirus exposure and HLA in healthy donors. 60 Vbeta and 13 Jbeta primers were used in PCR. This table comes from immunoSEQ multiplex PCR, and its TCRdb copy is limited to in-frame clones, with some not included. The table includes about 88,000 clones, approximately 90% detected once. Input material: PBMCs. The source of these receptors is a man younger than 30 in good health and CMV-seronegative.

The chain recombines TRBV7-2 with TRBJ2-1; 10 bases map to TRBD2. This CDR3 region has 15 residues. CDR1 and CDR2 from the germline V gene are SGHTA and FQGNSA. The ends lost 5 bases at V and 5 bases at J; junction bases unmatched: 6. The CDR3 DNA is TGTGCCAGCAGCGCGGGACTAGCGCCGAACAATGAGCAGTTCTTC. Residues: CASSAGLAPNNEQFF.

In DNA, the CDR3 is TGTGCCAGCAGCGCGGACACATGGAACACTGAAGCTTTCTTT. Amino acids: CASSADTWNTEAFF. The chain joins TRBV9 to TRBJ1-1; possibly TRBD1 for D (5 bases). CDR1 and CDR2 (germline): SGDLS, YYNGEE. V was trimmed by 3 bases and J by 1 base, leaving 10 bases between them. CDR3 length equals 14 residues.

This chain uses TRBV27 with TRBJ2-4; perhaps TRBD2 as D (6 bases). The V end was cut by 7 bases, the J end by 6 bases, with 16 bases between. Germline values: CDR1 MNHEY, CDR2 SMNVEV (reference sequence). The CDR3 is 14 amino acids. The CDR3 nucleotides read TGTGCCAGCATGAGTTCGGGGGTGGGAAACATTCAGTACTTC. Its protein is CASMSSGVGNIQYF.

V and J are TRBV14 and TRBJ2-7, with TRBD1 as a possible D gene (6 bases). In germline, CDR1 is SGHDN, CDR2 FVKESK. The V and J ends lost 8 bases and 4 bases respectively, with 9 bases between them. The CDR3 is 11 residues long. Here the CDR3 reads CASAQGYEQYF. In nucleotides, the CDR3 is TGTGCCAGCGCCCAGGGGTACGAGCAGTACTTC.

This clone was observed a single time. The rearrangement links TRBV28 to TRBJ2-1, with 7 bases that match TRBD2. Germline lookup yields CDR1 MDHEN and CDR2 SYDVKM. V gave up 5 bases and J gave up 6 bases; unmatched junction bases: 19. The length of the CDR3 is 18 residues. The CDR3 DNA reads TGTGCCAGCAGTCTACCTGCCACCTTGGCGGGAGTGGGCAATGAGCAGTTCTTC. Translating gives CASSLPATLAGVGNEQFF. Using reference TRBV28 and TRBJ2-1 for the parts outside the CDR3, the full variable domain is DVKVTQSSRYLVKRTGEKVFLECVQDMDHENMFWYRQDPGLGLRLIYFSYDVKMKEKGDIPEGYSVSREKKERFSLILESASTNQTSMYLCASSLPATLAGVGNEQFFGPGTRLTVL.

This clone was seen more than once but under ten times. This rearrangement joins TRBV28 to TRBJ1-5; the D is unclear. The CDR3 has 14 amino acids. Trimming removed 2 bases from V and 4 bases from J, with 9 bases in between. Germline CDR1 reads MDHEN; CDR2 reads SYDVKM. In DNA form, the CDR3 reads TGTGCCAGCAGTTTACAGTCGTTAAATCAGCCCCAGCATTTT. Protein product: CASSLQSLNQPQHF.

This sequence joins TRBV4-3 and TRBJ1-2, with D possibly matching TRBD1 (5 bases). The CDR3 covers 14 residues. Germline CDR1 is LGHNA and CDR2 is YSLEER. V was shortened by 0 bases and J by 6 bases, with 11 bases between the two germline ends. DNA of the CDR3: TGCGCCAGCAGCCAAGATTTCGGCAGGGATGGCTACACCTTC. Encoded protein: CASSQDFGRDGYTF.

CDR3 region: CASSLFTAEAFF. The CDR3, as DNA: TGTGCCAGCAGTTTATTCACAGCTGAAGCTTTCTTT. This chain joins TRBV28 and TRBJ1-1, with no clear D. The V end lost 1 base, the J end lost 6 bases, and 6 bases lay between the germline ends. This CDR3 region has 12 residues. Germline V gene lookup returns CDR1 MDHEN and CDR2 SYDVKM.

The chain has TRBV28 and TRBJ1-1; 7 nucleotides agree with TRBD1. Germline V gives CDR1 MDHEN, CDR2 SYDVKM. The J segment lost 4 bases and the V segment lost 8 bases, leaving 13 bases of the junction unmatched. The CDR3 totals 15 residues. For the CDR3, the DNA is TGTGCCAGCTCGCTATCTTTTCCAGGGGGCACTGAAGCTTTCTTT. Its translation: CASSLSFPGGTEAFF.

The genes are TRBV5-6 and TRBJ1-2, with TRBD1 matching 11 bases. V dropped 4 bases and J dropped 7; count of bases not matched to a gene: 3. CDR3 length equals 13 residues. The germline V gene has CDR1 SGHDT and CDR2 YYEEEE. In DNA, the CDR3 is TGTGCCAGCAGCGGACAGGGGGCTCGTGGCTACACCTTC. Protein product: CASSGQGARGYTF.

This clone was observed once. This sequence joins TRBV5-1 and TRBJ2-3, with D maybe TRBD1 (5 bases). The CDR3 runs to 14 residues. V shed 1 base and J shed 6 bases, with 12 bases lying between them. Germline V gives CDR1 SGHRS, CDR2 YFSETQ. CDR3 in DNA: TGCGCCAGCAGCTTGAGGCAGGGTTCGGATACGCAGTATTTT. Residues: CASSLRQGSDTQYF.

The chain uses TRBV7-8 and TRBJ2-2; 7 bases agree with TRBD1. V was clipped by 9 bases and J by 2 bases; unmatched bases: 6. Germline V gene data show CDR1 as SGHVS and CDR2 as FQNEAQ. CDR3 length: 14 residues. In nucleotides, the CDR3 is TGTGCCAGTCACCGGGACAGAAACACCGGGGAGCTGTTTTTT. Translating it yields CASHRDRNTGELFF.

This chain joins TRBV5-5 and TRBJ2-4, with D possibly matching TRBD2 (6 bases). The germline CDR1 and CDR2 sequences are SGHKS and YYEKEE (reference sequence). The CDR3 totals 16 residues. The germline V and J ends were trimmed by 0 bases and 8 bases, with 18 bases remaining between them. The CDR3 sequence: CASSLDEDDKRDIQYF. The CDR3 DNA is TGTGCCAGCAGCTTGGACGAAGATGATAAGCGGGACATTCAGTACTTC.

This chain links TRBV5-4 with TRBJ2-3, with D tentatively TRBD2 (5 bases). The CDR3 length is 14 residues. Germline V gene data show CDR1 as SGHNT and CDR2 as YYREEE (reference sequence). Trimming cost V 0 bases and J 2 bases, with 7 bases left between them. CDR3 protein: CASSLGTYTDTQYF. CDR3 in DNA: TGTGCCAGCAGCTTGGGGACTTACACAGATACGCAGTATTTT.

The chain links TRBV4-3 to TRBJ2-5; D perhaps matches TRBD2 (5 bases). CDR3 length: 15 residues. V lost 1 base to trimming and J lost 1 base, with 10 bases between them. Germline V gene lookup returns CDR1 LGHNA and CDR2 YSLEER. The CDR3 sequence: CASSQGGSGQETQYF. Written as DNA, the CDR3 is TGCGCCAGCAGCCAAGGAGGGTCAGGCCAAGAGACCCAGTACTTC.

The rearrangement joins TRBV5-1 to TRBJ2-3; TRBD2 matches at 14 bases. The CDR3 contains 17 residues. With 2 bases clipped from V and 6 bases from J, the junction kept 8 bases outside the gene matches. Germline V gives CDR1 SGHRS, CDR2 YFSETQ. The CDR3 DNA is TGCGCCAGCAGCTTACGACTAGCGGGAGGGCCATGGGATACGCAGTATTTT. This codes for CASSLRLAGGPWDTQYF.

Worth noting for this clone: Other nucleotide sequences from this sample produce the same CDR3. The J gene is TRBJ1-2, the V gene TRBV30, with unresolved D. This CDR3 is 16 amino acids long. Germline V CDR1 and CDR2: GTSNPN, SVGIG (reference sequence). V dropped 0 bases and J dropped 2 bases, with 16 bases sitting between them. The CDR3 sequence: CAWSVGYRGRNYGYTF. The CDR3 DNA reads TGTGCCTGGAGTGTAGGGTATCGGGGTCGGAACTATGGCTACACCTTC.

The chain combines TRBV6-1 with TRBJ2-5, with TRBD2 matching 15 bases. The tail of the sequence fits TRBJ2-7 better, so the J call may be wrong. The CDR3 is made up of 19 amino acids. Germline V gives CDR1 MNHNS, CDR2 SASEGT. CDR3 bases: TGTGCCAGCAGTGAAAATCGGGGACTAGCGGGAGGACCGTTCTACGAGCAGTACTTC. Its translation: CASSENRGLAGGPFYEQYF.

The CDR3 DNA follows: TGTGCCAGCAGTGCTAGGACAGGGCATTCACCCCTCCACTTT. It translates to CASSARTGHSPLHF. The chain joins TRBV6-1 to TRBJ1-6, with 8 bases lining up with TRBD1. The CDR3 contains 14 residues. The V gene end was trimmed by 4 bases and the J gene end by 8 bases; junction bases not matched to a gene: 4. Germline loops: CDR1 MNHNS, CDR2 SASEGT.

This clone occurred a few times. The chain uses TRBV6-5 and TRBJ1-2; unclear D gene. The CDR3 has 12 residues. CDR1 is MNHEY and CDR2 is SVGAGI in the germline V gene. Trimming removed 6 bases at V and 3 bases at J, with 8 bases between. The CDR3 DNA sequence: TGTGCCAGCAGAGCGAGAGACTATGGCTACACCTTC. Its protein is CASRARDYGYTF.

The chain couples TRBV18 to TRBJ2-7; 8 nucleotides agree with TRBD2. With 0 bases clipped from V and 6 bases from J, the junction kept 4 bases outside the gene matches. The CDR3 runs to 14 residues. Germline V lookup: CDR1 KGHSH, CDR2 LQKENI. This CDR3 reads CASSPPSSGGEQYF. CDR3 nucleotide sequence: TGTGCCAGCTCACCACCCAGCAGCGGGGGCGAGCAGTACTTC.

The chain uses TRBV4-3 and TRBJ2-1; 10 bases align to TRBD2. The CDR3 length is 15 residues. The trim removed 6 bases at V and 9 bases at J, leaving 11 bases unmatched. Germline V gene data show CDR1 as LGHNA and CDR2 as YSLEER. DNA of the CDR3: TGCGCCAGCAGTCTCTCTAGCGGGAGAATAGGTGAGCAGTTCTTC. Protein: CASSLSSGRIGEQFF.

This clone appeared once. This chain joins TRBV28 and TRBJ2-7, with a tentative D call TRBD1 (6 bases). CDR1 MDHEN and CDR2 SYDVKM come from the germline V gene. CDR3 length: 11 amino acids. Trimming removed 7 bases at V and 3 bases at J, with 7 bases between. As DNA, the CDR3 is TGTGCCAGCAACAGGGTCTACGAGCAGTACTTC. This sequence encodes CASNRVYEQYF.

The genes are TRBV5-1 and TRBJ1-2, with 7 bases matching TRBD1. J gave up 4 bases and V 1 base, and 16 bases lay outside the gene matches. The CDR3 has 18 amino acids. Germline assignment: CDR1 SGHRS and CDR2 YFSETQ. The CDR3 coding sequence is TGCGCCAGCAGCTTGTCCACAACCAAAGACAGGGCGGGCTATGGCTACACCTTC. Its translation is CASSLSTTKDRAGYGYTF.

Details on this clone: At one boundary the junction diverges from the germline segment, which might be a read error. The genes are TRBV7-9 and TRBJ1-5; possible D gene TRBD1, 5 bases. CDR3 length: 17 residues. The germline V gene encodes CDR1 SEHNR and CDR2 FQNEAQ (reference sequence). The CDR3 DNA is TGTTCCAGCAGCTTATCCGGTGGTGAGACAGTTGATCAGCCCCAGCATTTT. This codes for CSSSLSGGETVDQPQHF.

The gene calls are TRBV15 and TRBJ2-5, with 10 nucleotides matching TRBD2. The CDR3 runs to 17 residues. The germline V gene has CDR1 LNHNV and CDR2 YYDKDF (reference sequence). V lost 0 bases and J lost 9; bases outside the gene matches: 13. DNA of the CDR3: TGTGCCACCAGCAGAGATAGTACTAGCGGGACCACAATGCCCCAGTACTTC. It is translated as CATSRDSTSGTTMPQYF.

This chain uses TRBV28 with TRBJ2-6, with D tentatively TRBD1 (6 bases). Germline V gives CDR1 MDHEN, CDR2 SYDVKM. CDR3 size: 17 residues. V lost 7 bases and J 1 base, leaving 17 bases between the germline ends. The CDR3 protein is CASKGDVPFSGANVLTF. The CDR3 nucleotides are TGTGCCAGCAAGGGGGATGTACCGTTTTCTGGGGCCAACGTCCTGACTTTC.